The rows below give T cell receptor beta chains drawn from one sample of a study of post-analysis software for immune sequencing data. TCRdb re-called the PCR reads with MiXCR, one entry per CDR3 protein. The data contain approximately 440,000 distinct CDR3 sequences, roughly 45% of them singletons. The sequencing input was blood. These receptors all stem from a girl aged 5-17 years with multiple sclerosis. Both conserved end residues are part of each CDR3. A D gene is named only where the DNA matches it firmly. Not every row has a clone size; where given, it reads once, few, many or a size class.

v_call,clone_size,d_call,j_call,cdr3_nt,cdr3_aa
TRBV12-3/TRBV12-4,.,.,TRBJ2-3,TGTGCCAGCACTAAGTTAGGGGTCACAGATACGCAGTATTTT,CASTKLGVTDTQYF
TRBV6-5,few,.,TRBJ2-4,TGTGCCAGCAGTTACTCGAGAACCGGGGCAGGCCAACAGTACTTC,CASSYSRTGAGQQYF
TRBV19,few,.,TRBJ1-1,TGTGCCAGTATCCATGGGACGGGGAACACTGAAGCTTTCTTT,CASIHGTGNTEAFF
TRBV6-6,.,.,TRBJ1-1,TGTGCCAGCAGGACGGGGGAGGGTGGAATGAACACTGAAGCTTTCTTT,CASRTGEGGMNTEAFF
TRBV3-1,few,.,TRBJ2-1,TGTGCCAGCAGCCAAGTAAGGGCAGGAGGGATTGATTACAATGAGCAGTTCTTC,CASSQVRAGGIDYNEQFF
TRBV20-1,.,.,TRBJ2-3,TGCAGTGCTAGGAGCAGCGGAGGGACAGATACGCAGTATTTT,CSARSSGGTDTQYF
TRBV29-1,.,.,TRBJ2-7,TGCAGCGTTGAAGAGGGGGGCCACGTCTACGAGCAGTACTTC,CSVEEGGHVYEQYF
TRBV29-1,.,.,TRBJ2-7,TGCAGCGTTTCCGTGACGGCGACACACGAGCAGTACTTC,CSVSVTATHEQYF
TRBV12-3/TRBV12-4,.,TRBD2,TRBJ2-5,TGTGCCAGCAGTCCCCTCACTAGCGGACAAACGCAAGAGACCCAGTACTTC,CASSPLTSGQTQETQYF
TRBV10-3,few,TRBD2,TRBJ2-7,TGTGCCATCAAGACTAGCGGGAGGGCATACGAGCAGTACTTC,CAIKTSGRAYEQYF